Detailed here is one T cell receptor (beta chain). CDR1 and CDR2 from the germline V gene are MGHDK and SYGVNS. The CDR3 covers 15 residues. The sample is drawn from a study of T cells expressing NK-cell markers. No DNA is given; TCRdb re-called the 5' RACE reads and lists each CDR3 protein once. This repertoire includes 350,000 to 400,000 distinct CDR3 sequences. The sequence derives from a woman in her forties or fifties in good health. The rearrangement uses TRBV25-1 and TRBJ2-5; TCRdb reports TRBD1, a call that lacks DNA to check it against. The sequenced sample was blood T cells: a sorted CD56 or NKG2C T cell subset, CD4+ or CD8+ T cells, or bulk PBMC T cells (not recorded which). CDR3 residues: CASSDRPAPVSTQYF.